Following are 24 T cell receptor beta chains from one sample sequenced in a study of a mutant IDH1 vaccine in newly diagnosed glioma. The data were produced by immunoSEQ multiplex PCR, yet TCRdb's version contains in-frame clones alone and is incomplete. The data contain about 65,000 clones, more than 75% of them singletons. As to time point: week 23, last vaccination. Topical imiquimod was applied with each vaccine dose, which held 300 ug of mutant IDH1 20-mer peptide. No antigen is known for these receptors. Sequencing was performed on PBMCs, taken from a glioma patient whose treatment included an IDH1 peptide vaccine. Every receptor here comes from a man aged 30 to 39 with glioma.

CDR3 residues: CASSERFEGEQYF. The CDR3 coding sequence is TGTGCCAGCAGTGAAAGGTTCGAGGGCGAGCAGTACTTC. This chain joins TRBV6-1 and TRBJ2-7; TRBD2 is a possible D gene (5 bases). CDR1 and CDR2 from the germline V gene are MNHNS and SASEGT. V lost 2 bases and J 6 bases, leaving 11 bases between the germline ends. The CDR3 length is 13 residues.

This clone is a singleton in its sample. This rearrangement joins TRBV30 to TRBJ2-3, with D hard to call. Germline CDR1 is GTSNPN and CDR2 is SVGIG (reference sequence). CDR3 length: 15 residues. Trimming removed 4 bases at V and 0 bases at J, with 14 bases between. CDR3 amino acids: CAWKLISSSTDTQYF. The CDR3 nucleotides read TGTGCCTGGAAGCTAATAAGCTCTAGCACAGATACGCAGTATTTT.

This sequence joins TRBV19 and TRBJ2-7, with 9 positions matching TRBD2. Germline-derived CDR1 and CDR2 are LNHDA and SQIVND (reference sequence). This CDR3 region has 17 residues. With 3 bases clipped from V and 5 bases from J, the junction kept 14 bases outside the gene matches. CDR3 region: CASSMGLAGQPFNEQYF. CDR3 bases: TGTGCCAGTAGTATGGGGCTAGCGGGACAACCCTTCAACGAGCAGTACTTC.

V and J are TRBV27 and TRBJ1-4; 11 nucleotides agree with TRBD1. With V trimmed by 4 bases and J by 11 bases, 6 bases remained unmatched. CDR1 is MNHEY, CDR2 SMNVEV, per germline (reference sequence). There are 14 residues in the CDR3. The DNA for the CDR3 is TGTGCCAGCAGTTGGGACAGGGGGTACGACAAACTGTTTTTT. Translated: CASSWDRGYDKLFF.

The chain joins TRBV28 to TRBJ2-3; TRBD2 is a possible D gene (7 bases). Germline-derived CDR1 and CDR2 are MDHEN and SYDVKM. Trimming left V 10 bases short and J 5 bases short, with 22 bases between. CDR3 length: 15 amino acids. The CDR3 reads CATEEGGRVRDTQYF. Here the CDR3 DNA reads TGTGCCACCGAGGAGGGGGGGCGGGTTAGAGATACGCAGTATTTT.

J is TRBJ1-2 and V is TRBV14; D remains ambiguous. Looked up from germline, CDR1 is SGHDN and CDR2 is FVKESK. Trimming removed 3 bases from V and 6 bases from J, with 8 bases in between. CDR3 length: 12 amino acids. The CDR3 nucleotides read TGTGCCAGCAGCCAGCAAGGGAATGGCTACACCTTC. Protein sequence: CASSQQGNGYTF.

V is TRBV6-6 and J is TRBJ1-2; 7 nucleotides agree with TRBD1. This CDR3 contains 15 residues. CDR1 is MNHNY and CDR2 is SVGAGI in the germline V gene (reference sequence). The V segment lost 6 bases and the J segment 4 bases; nucleotides outside the gene matches: 11. The CDR3 DNA is TGTGCCAGCAGGGGCCAGGGGGGGTCCGGCTATGGCTACACCTTC. As protein: CASRGQGGSGYGYTF.

The chain is built from TRBV15 and TRBJ1-5; no definite D call. The germline V gene has CDR1 LNHNV and CDR2 YYDKDF (reference sequence). The V and J ends lost 5 bases and 0 bases respectively, with 11 bases between them. The CDR3 contains 15 residues. The CDR3 region is CATSGDIHSNQPQHF. The CDR3 region has the DNA TGTGCCACCAGCGGCGACATACATAGCAATCAGCCCCAGCATTTT. The entire variable domain, with the rest obtained from reference TRBV15 and TRBJ1-5, is as follows: DAMVIQNPRYQVTQFGKPVTLSCSQTLNHNVMYWYQQKSSQAPKLLFHYYDKDFNNEADTPDNFQSRRPNTSFCFLDIRSPGLGDTAMYLCATSGDIHSNQPQHFGDGTRLSIL.

This clone has only a few counts. The rearrangement uses TRBV11-2 and TRBJ1-6; D call uncertain. Germline values: CDR1 SGHAT, CDR2 FQNNGV. V gave up 6 bases and J gave up 10 bases, with 10 bases separating them. This CDR3 region has 12 residues. The CDR3: CASRTYGSPLHF. Written as DNA, the CDR3 is TGTGCCAGCAGGACCTATGGGTCACCCCTCCACTTT.

Only a few counts were recorded for this clone. The chain links TRBV5-4 to TRBJ1-1; D unresolved. Germline V gene sequence: CDR1 SGHNT, CDR2 YYREEE (reference sequence). The CDR3 sequence is 14 residues long. V dropped 2 bases and J dropped 4 bases, with 12 bases sitting between them. The CDR3 DNA is TGTGCCAGCAGCTTTGGACGGGATGGCACTGAAGCTTTCTTT. Translated, it gives CASSFGRDGTEAFF.

The chain employs TRBV19 and TRBJ1-1; TRBD1 might be the D (5 bases). V was shortened by 5 bases and J by 8 bases, with 9 bases between the two germline ends. CDR3 length equals 11 residues. Germline CDR1 LNHDA, CDR2 SQIVND (reference sequence). DNA for the CDR3: TGTGCCAGTAGTCAGGGCCGAGAAGCTTTCTTT. It yields the protein CASSQGREAFF.

The CDR3: CASSPYPGTGTYEQYF. The CDR3 DNA follows: TGTGCCAGCAGCCCTTACCCCGGGACAGGAACCTACGAGCAGTACTTC. V usage is TRBV13 and J usage is TRBJ2-7; TRBD1 matches at 8 bases. V was clipped by 5 bases and J by 2 bases; unmatched bases: 11. Germline V gene data show CDR1 as PRHDT and CDR2 as FYEKMQ (reference sequence). The CDR3 is 16 amino acids. The entire variable domain, with the rest obtained from reference TRBV13 and TRBJ2-7, is as follows: AAGVIQSPRHLIKEKRETATLKCYPIPRHDTVYWYQQGPGQDPQFLISFYEKMQSDKGSIPDRFSAQQFSDYHSELNMSSLELGDSALYFCASSPYPGTGTYEQYFGPGTRLTVT.

The chain is built from TRBV19 and TRBJ2-1; 9 bases are a match to TRBD1. The germline gives CDR1 LNHDA, CDR2 SQIVND (reference sequence). Losses at the gene ends were 5 bases for V and 9 bases for J; bases not matched to a gene: 14. The CDR3 is 16 residues long. The CDR3 sequence is CASSPQEGTGSTEQFF. DNA for the CDR3: TGTGCCAGTAGTCCGCAGGAGGGGACAGGGAGCACTGAGCAGTTCTTC.

The rearrangement joins TRBV11-2 to TRBJ2-3; TRBD2 matches 9 bases. Trimming removed 0 bases from V and 6 bases from J; junction bases left unmatched: 10. This CDR3 is built from 17 residues. The V gene's germline CDR1 is SGHAT and CDR2 FQNNGV. The DNA for the CDR3 is TGTGCCAGCAGCTTAGAGAGCGGGCGGGGGGGTAAGGATACGCAGTATTTT. Translating it yields CASSLESGRGGKDTQYF.

The chain couples TRBV29-1 to TRBJ2-1; 7 nucleotides line up with TRBD2. CDR3 length: 13 residues. CDR1 SQVTM and CDR2 ANQGSEA come from the germline V gene. Losses at the gene ends were 5 bases for V and 5 bases for J; bases not matched to a gene: 6. This CDR3 is CSVRRGFDNEQFF. The CDR3 DNA reads TGCAGCGTTCGGCGGGGGTTCGACAATGAGCAGTTCTTC.

The chain employs TRBV10-3 and TRBJ1-1; no clear D gene. The CDR3 spans 14 residues. Germline CDR1 is ENHRY and CDR2 is SYGVKD. The V end was cut by 2 bases, the J end by 1 base, with 8 bases between. CDR3 bases: TGTGCCATCAGTGAGAATAACCGGAACACTGAAGCTTTCTTT. Translated: CAISENNRNTEAFF.

This chain links TRBV28 with TRBJ1-1, with D possibly matching TRBD1 (6 bases). V gave up 5 bases and J gave up 0 bases, with 13 bases separating them. Germline CDR1 reads MDHEN; CDR2 reads SYDVKM. CDR3 length: 15 residues. CDR3: CASSHLDRLNTEAFF. Here the CDR3 DNA reads TGTGCCAGCAGTCATCTGGACAGATTGAACACTGAAGCTTTCTTT.

The rearrangement links TRBV29-1 to TRBJ1-2; D ambiguous. The CDR3 spans 10 residues. Germline V CDR1 and CDR2: SQVTM, ANQGSEA. Between the trimmed V and J ends, which lost 4 bases and 13 bases, there was a span of 13 bases. The CDR3 loop is CSVGRPLSTF. DNA for the CDR3: TGCAGCGTTGGACGGCCCCTAAGCACCTTC. Drawing the rest from reference TRBV29-1 and TRBJ1-2, the complete variable domain is SAVISQKPSRDICQRGTSLTIQCQVDSQVTMMFWYRQQPGQSLTLIATANQGSEATYESGFVIDKFPISRPNLTFSTLTVSNMSPEDSSIYLCSVGRPLSTFGSGTRLTVV.

The V gene is TRBV5-1, the J gene TRBJ2-3; tentative D call: TRBD2 (5 bases). Trimming removed 1 base from V and 4 bases from J, with 10 bases in between. The CDR3 totals 14 residues. CDR1 is SGHRS and CDR2 is YFSETQ in the germline V gene. The CDR3 DNA sequence: TGCGCCAGCAGCTTGTTTCTAGCTGCAGATACGCAGTATTTT. It yields the protein CASSLFLAADTQYF.

This sequence joins TRBV19 and TRBJ2-1; D not certain. The V gene's germline CDR1 is LNHDA and CDR2 SQIVND (reference sequence). The V end was cut by 7 bases, the J end by 4 bases, with 8 bases between. This CDR3 spans 12 amino acids. Here the CDR3 reads CASKTRYNEQFF. In nucleotides, the CDR3 is TGTGCCAGTAAAACGCGGTACAATGAGCAGTTCTTC.

This clone was counted a few times. The chain employs TRBV13 and TRBJ1-1, with a possible D match to TRBD1 (5 bases). Germline V lookup: CDR1 PRHDT, CDR2 FYEKMQ (reference sequence). V shed 6 bases and J shed 4 bases, with 15 bases lying between them. There are 14 residues in the CDR3. The CDR3 nucleotides read TGTGCCAGCAGGAGTCCAGGGTACGGCACTGAAGCTTTCTTT. It is translated as CASRSPGYGTEAFF. Supplemented by reference TRBV13 and TRBJ1-1, the full variable domain reads AAGVIQSPRHLIKEKRETATLKCYPIPRHDTVYWYQQGPGQDPQFLISFYEKMQSDKGSIPDRFSAQQFSDYHSELNMSSLELGDSALYFCASRSPGYGTEAFFGQGTRLTVV.

This clone was observed once. The V call is TRBV5-4, the J call TRBJ1-5, with 9 bases that match TRBD1. The CDR3 covers 16 residues. Losses at the gene ends were 3 bases for V and 5 bases for J; bases not matched to a gene: 9. The germline CDR1 and CDR2 sequences are SGHNT and YYREEE (reference sequence). The CDR3: CASSSPGQGGYQPQHF. The DNA for the CDR3 is TGTGCCAGCAGCTCCCCGGGACAGGGAGGGTATCAGCCCCAGCATTTT. Based on the CDR3 plus reference TRBV5-4 and TRBJ1-5, the full variable domain is ETGVTQSPTHLIKTRGQQVTLRCSSQSGHNTVSWYQQALGQGPQFIFQYYREEENGRGNFPPRFSGLQFPNYSSELNVNALELDDSALYLCASSSPGQGGYQPQHFGDGTRLSIL.

The V and J genes are TRBV5-1 and TRBJ2-3, with D perhaps TRBD2 (6 bases). CDR3 size: 14 residues. Germline CDR1 reads SGHRS; CDR2 reads YFSETQ. The V end was cut by 7 bases, the J end by 6 bases, with 18 bases between. CDR3 nucleotides: TGCGCCAGCCGCGGGCAGGGAGGTCCCGATACGCAGTATTTT. Translation: CASRGQGGPDTQYF.

The J gene is TRBJ1-2, the V gene TRBV28; D is undetermined. The CDR3 extends over 11 amino acids. V lost 6 bases and J 4 bases, leaving 6 bases between the germline ends. Germline CDR1 reads MDHEN; CDR2 reads SYDVKM. CDR3 in DNA: TGTGCCAGCAGCCTCATCTATGGCTACACCTTC. This encodes CASSLIYGYTF.